This entry concerns a single T cell receptor beta chain. TCRdb analysed the RT-PCR reads with MiXCR anew, one entry per CDR3 protein. The data contain about 830,000 distinct CDR3 sequences, 18% of them singletons. Trimming removed 7 bases at V and 3 bases at J, with 10 bases between. Per the germline V gene, CDR1 is MNHNS and CDR2 is SASEGT. This CDR3 spans 13 amino acids. This record belongs to a study of response to subunit inactivated influenza vaccine. The chain uses TRBV6-1 and TRBJ2-1, with D maybe TRBD2 (6 bases). The receptor was derived from a man aged 45 to 65 who received an inactivated influenza vaccine. Sequences were derived from PBMCs from blood, sampled 5 to 6 days after vaccination. CDR3 in amino acids: CASTGDFYNEQFF. As DNA, the CDR3 is TGTGCCAGCACTGGGGACTTCTACAATGAGCAGTTCTTC.